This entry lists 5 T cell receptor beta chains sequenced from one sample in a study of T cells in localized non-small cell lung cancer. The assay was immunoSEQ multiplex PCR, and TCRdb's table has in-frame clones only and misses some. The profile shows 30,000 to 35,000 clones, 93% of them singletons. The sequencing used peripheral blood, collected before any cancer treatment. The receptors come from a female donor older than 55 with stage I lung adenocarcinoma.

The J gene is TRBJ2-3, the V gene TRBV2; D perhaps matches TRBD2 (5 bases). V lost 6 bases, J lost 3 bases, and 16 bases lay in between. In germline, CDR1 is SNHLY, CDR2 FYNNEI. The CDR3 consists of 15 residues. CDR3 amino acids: CASRERRIGTDTQYF. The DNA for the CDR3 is TGTGCCAGCAGAGAGAGGAGGATAGGAACAGATACGCAGTATTTT.

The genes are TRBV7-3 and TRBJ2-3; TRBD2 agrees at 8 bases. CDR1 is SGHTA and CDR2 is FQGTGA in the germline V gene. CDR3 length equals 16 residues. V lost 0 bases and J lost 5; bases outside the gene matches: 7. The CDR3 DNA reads TGTGCCAGCAGCTTAACAACGGGAGGGCCGCTAGATACGCAGTATTTT. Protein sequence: CASSLTTGGPLDTQYF.

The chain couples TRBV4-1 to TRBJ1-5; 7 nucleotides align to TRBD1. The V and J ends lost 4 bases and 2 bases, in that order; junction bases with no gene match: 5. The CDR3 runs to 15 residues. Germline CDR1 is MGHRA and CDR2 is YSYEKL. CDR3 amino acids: CASSLSDRGNQPQHF. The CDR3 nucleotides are TGCGCCAGCAGCCTGTCAGACAGGGGCAATCAGCCCCAGCATTTT.

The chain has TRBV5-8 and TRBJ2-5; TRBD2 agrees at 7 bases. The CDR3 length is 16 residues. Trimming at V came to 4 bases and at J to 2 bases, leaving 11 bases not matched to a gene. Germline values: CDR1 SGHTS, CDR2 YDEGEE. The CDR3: CASSARRGGVQETQYF. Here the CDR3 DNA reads TGTGCCAGCAGCGCCAGGCGGGGAGGGGTTCAAGAGACCCAGTACTTC.

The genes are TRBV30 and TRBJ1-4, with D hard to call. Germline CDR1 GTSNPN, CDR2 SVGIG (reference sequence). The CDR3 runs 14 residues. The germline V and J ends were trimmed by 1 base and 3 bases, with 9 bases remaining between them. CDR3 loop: CAWSAGDPNEKLFF. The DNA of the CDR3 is TGTGCCTGGAGTGCGGGAGATCCTAATGAAAAACTGTTTTTT.